Listed below are T cell receptor beta chains from one sample, sequenced in a study of T-cell reconstitution after alpha-beta-depleted transplantation in children. TCRdb recomputed calls from the PCR reads with MiXCR, one row per CDR3 protein. The sample lists around 380,000 distinct CDR3 sequences; about a tenth were seen once. The material was PBMCs from the stem cell graft donor, obtained from the stem cell graft. The source of these receptors is a human donor who donated a stem cell graft to a child with acute myeloid leukemia. Each CDR3 is given without its conserved first and last residue.

CDR3aa	v_gene	j_gene
SVQTVYNEQF	TRBV20-1	TRBJ2-1
ASGLGPKNNEQF	TRBV12-5	TRBJ2-1
ASRLTTMNTEAF	TRBV6-2/TRBV6-3	TRBJ1-1
SARDGGGEKLF	TRBV20-1	TRBJ1-4
ASSGDSGANVLT	TRBV25-1	TRBJ2-6
ASSLDRDSQETQY	TRBV5-1	TRBJ2-5
ASSFTGQQETQY	TRBV5-1	TRBJ2-5
SVDPHEETQY	TRBV29-1	TRBJ2-5
ASSFEEDTYEQY	TRBV5-4	TRBJ2-7
ASSLRGGITDTQY	TRBV12-3/TRBV12-4	TRBJ2-3
ASSPDYATDTQY	TRBV7-2	TRBJ2-3
ASSNVAGGPGNTGELF	TRBV12-3/TRBV12-4	TRBJ2-2
AIRAQLAGAQY	TRBV10-3	TRBJ2-5
ASTRGGTGVLRTGELF	TRBV12-3/TRBV12-4	TRBJ2-2
SARDRAEQPQH	TRBV20-1	TRBJ1-5
ASSGRVDNEQF	TRBV9	TRBJ2-1
SARPRTLNEQF	TRBV20-1	TRBJ2-1
ASSNPASGTYEQY	TRBV27	TRBJ2-7
SARWGNTGELF	TRBV20-1	TRBJ2-2
AIRNGTSGKETQY	TRBV10-3	TRBJ2-5
ASRNRGSANQPQH	TRBV2	TRBJ1-5
ATSSTGDASTDTQY	TRBV15	TRBJ2-3
ASRLGQNSNQPQH	TRBV12-3/TRBV12-4	TRBJ1-5
ATCRDLGYTGELF	TRBV15	TRBJ2-2
ASSPPDRGNYGYT	TRBV18	TRBJ1-2
SASTNTGKNQPQH	TRBV20-1	TRBJ1-5
ASSLNLNPSYQETQY	TRBV12-3/TRBV12-4	TRBJ2-5
ASSQARGTAQNEKLF	TRBV4-1	TRBJ1-4
ASSLVAGHSYEQY	TRBV5-1	TRBJ2-7
ASSLEAGPPSGANVLT	TRBV7-8	TRBJ2-6
ASSQAAGTITDTQY	TRBV4-1	TRBJ2-3
AWRRQRDPISSPLH	TRBV30	TRBJ1-6
ASSPLTGNTEAF	TRBV27	TRBJ1-1
SVSLTGVAGYT	TRBV29-1	TRBJ1-2
ASSPNNRNTIY	TRBV18	TRBJ1-3
ASSRGEGSTNEKLF	TRBV6-1	TRBJ1-4
ASSPLAGGPGADTQY	TRBV7-6	TRBJ2-3
SAWDTHYEQY	TRBV20-1	TRBJ2-7
ASSLGDGHSYEQY	TRBV27	TRBJ2-7
SARPTNYGYT	TRBV20-1	TRBJ1-2
ASSRMDRRNTEAF	TRBV3-1	TRBJ1-1
ASSPGLAYNEQF	TRBV14	TRBJ2-1
ASSHGQNTEAF	TRBV7-6	TRBJ1-1
ASSWLETQY	TRBV7-2	TRBJ2-5
ASSLEAGANYGYT	TRBV27	TRBJ1-2
ASSLTGRGDSPLH	TRBV5-1	TRBJ1-6
ASSFRPRGGALNNEQF	TRBV7-6	TRBJ2-1
ASTFGRAGETQY	TRBV7-2	TRBJ2-5
ASSPDRGRGELF	TRBV12-3/TRBV12-4	TRBJ2-2
ASSPDIDRETDTQY	TRBV9	TRBJ2-3
ASSDDGLAGENTGELF	TRBV2	TRBJ2-2
SVRLTSPKGEQY	TRBV29-1	TRBJ2-7
SATAGTDTQY	TRBV20-1	TRBJ2-3
SARDTSGETQY	TRBV20-1	TRBJ2-5
ASSQIIGGEQY	TRBV4-1	TRBJ2-7
SAIPLTGVQMNTEAF	TRBV20-1	TRBJ1-1
ASSPRTGRLAGDTGELF	TRBV6-1	TRBJ2-2
ASSLRDSGSSPETQY	TRBV7-3	TRBJ2-5